This TCR beta chain was captured in a study of T cell responses to AZD1222 COVID-19 vaccine. Notes on the study in general: In a largely white British group with more females than males, clonal diversity was possibly underestimated. Spike-specific TCR breadth and depth rose after two AZD1222 doses. Just a handful of AZD1222 recipients tested seropositive at baseline.

Germline CDR1 MDHEN, CDR2 SYDVKM. The V end lost 5 bases, the J end lost 1 base, and 13 bases lay between the germline ends. The CDR3 totals 15 residues. Remarks on this clone: Its antigen is unidentified.

Repertoires were generated with immunoSEQ multiplex PCR, while TCRdb's copy carries only in-frame clones and drops some. The sample holds about 100,000 clones, around 89% seen once. The chain carries TRBV28 and TRBJ2-3; no clear D. This TCR derives from an adult in good health. Sequences were derived from peripheral blood, sampled on day 0 of AZD1222 vaccination. This CDR3 reads CASSRPGPGTDTQYF. DNA for the CDR3: TGTGCCAGCAGTCGACCGGGCCCCGGCACAGATACGCAGTATTTT.